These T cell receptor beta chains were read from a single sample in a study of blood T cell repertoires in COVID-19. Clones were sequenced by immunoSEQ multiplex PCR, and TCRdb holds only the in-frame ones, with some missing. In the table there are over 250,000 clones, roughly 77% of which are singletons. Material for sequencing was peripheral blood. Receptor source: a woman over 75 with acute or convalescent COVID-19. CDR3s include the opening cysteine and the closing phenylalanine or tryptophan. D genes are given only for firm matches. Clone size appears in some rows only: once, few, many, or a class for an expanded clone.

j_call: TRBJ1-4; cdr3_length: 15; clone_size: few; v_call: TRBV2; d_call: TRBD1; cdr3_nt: TGTGCCAGCAGTGTGGACAGGGGGGTTAATGAAAAACTGTTTTTT; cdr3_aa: CASSVDRGVNEKLFF
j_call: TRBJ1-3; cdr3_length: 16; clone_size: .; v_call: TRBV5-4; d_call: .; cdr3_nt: TGTGCCAGCAGCTTGGGAGGTGGCTTCTCTGGAAACACCATATATTTT; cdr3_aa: CASSLGGGFSGNTIYF
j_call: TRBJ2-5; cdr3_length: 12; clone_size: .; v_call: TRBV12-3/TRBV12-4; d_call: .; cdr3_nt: TGTGCCAGCAGTTCTCCCCAAGAGACCCAGTACTTC; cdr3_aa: CASSSPQETQYF
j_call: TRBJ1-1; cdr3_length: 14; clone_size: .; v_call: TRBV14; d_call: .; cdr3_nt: TGTGCCAGCAGCCAAGATTTGTATAGACGGGTCGCTTTCTTT; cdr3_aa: CASSQDLYRRVAFF
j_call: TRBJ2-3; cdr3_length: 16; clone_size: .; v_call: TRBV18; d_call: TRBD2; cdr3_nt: TGTGCCAGCTCGCTGACCGGGACTAGCGACCCAGATACGCAGTATTTT; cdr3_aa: CASSLTGTSDPDTQYF
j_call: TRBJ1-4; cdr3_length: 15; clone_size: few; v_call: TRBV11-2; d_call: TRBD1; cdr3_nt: TGTGCCAGCAGCTTAAGCGGACAGGGGGTAGGAAAACTGTTTTTT; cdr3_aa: CASSLSGQGVGKLFF
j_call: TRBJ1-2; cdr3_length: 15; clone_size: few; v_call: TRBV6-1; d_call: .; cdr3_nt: TGTGCCAGCAGTGAATTGGAGGTGTCGGACTATGGCTACACCTTC; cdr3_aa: CASSELEVSDYGYTF
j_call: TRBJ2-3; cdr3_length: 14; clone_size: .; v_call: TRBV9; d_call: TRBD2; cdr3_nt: TGTGCCAGCACGGTAGCGGGAGAGGGAGATACGCAGTATTTT; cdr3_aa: CASTVAGEGDTQYF
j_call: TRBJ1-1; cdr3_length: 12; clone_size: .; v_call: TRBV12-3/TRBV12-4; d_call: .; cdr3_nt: TGTGCCAGCAGACTCAGGGATTCGAGGGCTTTCTTT; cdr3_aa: CASRLRDSRAFF
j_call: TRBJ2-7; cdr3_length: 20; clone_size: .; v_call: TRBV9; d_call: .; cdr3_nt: TGTGCCAGCAGCGTAGGAACCCCCGGGTCAAGCCTAGCCGAGCCGTACGAGCAGTACTTC; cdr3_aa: CASSVGTPGSSLAEPYEQYF
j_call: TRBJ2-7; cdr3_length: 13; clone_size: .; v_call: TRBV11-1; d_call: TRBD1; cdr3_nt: TGTGCCAGCAGCCGGGACAGCTCCTACGAGCAGTACTTC; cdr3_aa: CASSRDSSYEQYF
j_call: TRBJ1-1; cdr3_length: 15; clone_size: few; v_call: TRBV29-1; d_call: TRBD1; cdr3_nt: TGCAGCGCAAGGACAGGGGGGGCTATGAACACTGAAGCTTTCTTT; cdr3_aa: CSARTGGAMNTEAFF
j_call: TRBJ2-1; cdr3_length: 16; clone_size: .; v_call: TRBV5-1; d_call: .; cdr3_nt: TGCGCCAGCAGCCCCGGAGAAGCGGCCTCCTACAATGAGCAGTTCTTC; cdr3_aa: CASSPGEAASYNEQFF
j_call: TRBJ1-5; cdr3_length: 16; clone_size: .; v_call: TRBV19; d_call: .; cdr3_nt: TGTGCCAGTAGTCCCGAACAGGGATCGGGCAATCAGCCCCAGCATTTT; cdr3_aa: CASSPEQGSGNQPQHF
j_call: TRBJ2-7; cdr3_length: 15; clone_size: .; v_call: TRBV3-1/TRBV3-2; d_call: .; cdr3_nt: TGTGCCAGCAGCCAAAATTTTGCAGGCGAAAGGGAGCAGTACTTC; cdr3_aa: CASSQNFAGEREQYF
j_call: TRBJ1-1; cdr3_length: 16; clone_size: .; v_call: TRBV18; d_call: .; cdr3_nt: TGTGCCAGCTCACCACCAGTGGCGTTAGGGGTCCGAGAAGCTTTCTTT; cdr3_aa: CASSPPVALGVREAFF
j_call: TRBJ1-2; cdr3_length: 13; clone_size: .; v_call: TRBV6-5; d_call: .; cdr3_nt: TGTGCCAGCAGTCCCGACGGAGCTAGGGGCTACACCTTC; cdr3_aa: CASSPDGARGYTF
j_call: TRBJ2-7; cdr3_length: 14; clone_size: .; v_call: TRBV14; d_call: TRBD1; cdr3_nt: TGTGCCAGCAGCCAAAAAGGGACAGAGGTCGAGCAGTACTTC; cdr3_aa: CASSQKGTEVEQYF
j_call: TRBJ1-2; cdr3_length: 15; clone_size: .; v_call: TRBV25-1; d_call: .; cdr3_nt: TGTGCCAGCAGTCCCACAGGTATCCGAGAGTATGGCTACACCTTC; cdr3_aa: CASSPTGIREYGYTF
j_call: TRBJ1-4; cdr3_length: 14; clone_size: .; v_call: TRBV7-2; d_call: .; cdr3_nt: TGTGCCAGCAGCTTATCCAGGGTTAATGAAAAACTGTTTTTT; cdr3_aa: CASSLSRVNEKLFF
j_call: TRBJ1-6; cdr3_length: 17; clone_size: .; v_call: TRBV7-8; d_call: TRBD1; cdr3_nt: TGTGCCAGCAGCCGCGGTCCGGGACAGTGGTTTAATTCACCCCTCCACTTT; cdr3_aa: CASSRGPGQWFNSPLHF
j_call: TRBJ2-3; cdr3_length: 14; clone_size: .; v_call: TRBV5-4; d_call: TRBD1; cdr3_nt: TGTGCCAGCAGCACCGGACAGGGAGGATCGACGCAGTATTTT; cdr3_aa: CASSTGQGGSTQYF
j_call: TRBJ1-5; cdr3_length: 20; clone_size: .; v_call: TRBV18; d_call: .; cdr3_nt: TGTGCCAGCTCACCACCGGCCAGGGGCAAAATAGGGGGTAGCAATCAGCCCCAGCATTTT; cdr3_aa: CASSPPARGKIGGSNQPQHF
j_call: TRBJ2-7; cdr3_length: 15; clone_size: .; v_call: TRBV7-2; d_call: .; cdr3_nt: TGTGCCAGCAGCTTAGATGGGGGGAGTTCCTACGAGCAGTACTTC; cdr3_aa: CASSLDGGSSYEQYF
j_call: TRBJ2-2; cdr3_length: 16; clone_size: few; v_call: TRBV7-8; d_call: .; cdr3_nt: TGTGCCAGCAGCGCTGGAGGTCGGGGGTACACCGGGGAGCTGTTTTTT; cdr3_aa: CASSAGGRGYTGELFF
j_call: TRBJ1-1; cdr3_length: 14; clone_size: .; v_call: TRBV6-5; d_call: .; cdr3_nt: TGTGCCAGCCGCTCTTGGACATTGAACACTGAAGCTTTCTTT; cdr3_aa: CASRSWTLNTEAFF
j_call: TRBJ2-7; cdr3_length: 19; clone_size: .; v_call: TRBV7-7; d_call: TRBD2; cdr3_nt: TGTGCCAGCAGCCCCGGACAGGGGACTAGCGGGAGGTTATTACACGAGCAGTACTTC; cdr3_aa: CASSPGQGTSGRLLHEQYF